This T cell receptor beta chain was recorded in a study of shared T cell receptors in the human thymus. CDR1 is SGHVS and CDR2 is FNYEAQ in the germline V gene. The CDR3 has 16 residues. To note about this clone: At one of its ends the junction is not consistent with the germline gene, which may arise from a read error.

Repertoires were generated with immunoSEQ multiplex PCR, while TCRdb's copy carries only in-frame clones and drops some. Altogether roughly 660,000 clones are present, roughly 90% being singletons, with the ten largest covering approximately 0.01%. These same records also appear under a second study, on human thymus T cells. That report adds: Each of the donors was a healthy Finnish infant who was undergoing open corrective cardiac surgery for congenital heart defects. Resections from corrective heart surgery supplied the thymus tissue. Usage of V and J genes appeared biased in thymic and blood repertoires. Highly overlapping thymic repertoires in unrelated individuals were reported by related research.

This receptor was taken from a boy in the first two years of life with a congenital heart defect. V usage is TRBV7-6 and J usage is TRBJ2-3, with TRBD2 matching 7 bases. The specimen was thymocytes. CDR3 sequence reads: CASSRLGGGPSDAQYF. Written as DNA, the CDR3 is TGTGCCAGCAGCCGCCTCGGGGGAGGGCCGTCAGATGCGCAGTATTTT.